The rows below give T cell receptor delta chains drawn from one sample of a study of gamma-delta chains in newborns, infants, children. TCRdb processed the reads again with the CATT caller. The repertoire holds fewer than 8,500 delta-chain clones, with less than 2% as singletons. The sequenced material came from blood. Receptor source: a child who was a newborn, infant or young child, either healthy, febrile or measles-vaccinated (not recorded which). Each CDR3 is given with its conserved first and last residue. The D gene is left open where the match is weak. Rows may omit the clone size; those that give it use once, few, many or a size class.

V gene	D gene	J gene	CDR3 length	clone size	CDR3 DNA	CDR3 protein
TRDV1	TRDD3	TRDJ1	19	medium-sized	TGTGCTCTTGGGGAAATATTCCTCTTAACTGGGGCCCCGGAAGATAAACTCATCTTT	CALGEIFLLTGAPEDKLIF
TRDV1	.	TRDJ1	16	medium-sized	TGTGCTCTTGGGGAACTAGATAAGAGGTACACCGATAAACTCATCTTT	CALGELDKRYTDKLIF
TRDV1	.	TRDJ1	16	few	TGTGCCCTTGGGGAAACGTTCCGGGGGGCCGGCTATAAACTCATCTTT	CALGETFRGAGYKLIF
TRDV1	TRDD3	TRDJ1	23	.	TGTGCTCTTGGGGAACTACTCACCTACGGCTTAGGTGGGGGATACGCCTACACCGATAAACTCATCTTT	CALGELLTYGLGGGYAYTDKLIF
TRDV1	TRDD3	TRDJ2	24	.	TGTGCTCTTGGGGGGACTACTTTGCGTTGGACGACTGGGGGTGTCGGGGTTTTGACAGCACAACTCTTCTTT	CALGGTTLRWTTGGVGVLTAQLFF
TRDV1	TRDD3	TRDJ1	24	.	TGTGCTCTTGGGGAATCCCCCATTCCTAAAACCGTACTGGGGGGGGCCCCGTACACCGATAAACTCATCTTT	CALGESPIPKTVLGGAPYTDKLIF
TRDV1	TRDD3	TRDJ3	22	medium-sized	TGTGCTCTTGGGGAAGCTTCGTACTGGGGGATTAGTAGCTCCTGGGACACCCGACAGATGTTTTTC	CALGEASYWGISSSWDTRQMFF
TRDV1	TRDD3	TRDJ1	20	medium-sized	TGTGCTCTTGGGGAATGGAGACGGGACTGGGGGATGAGGTACACCGATAAACTCATCTTT	CALGEWRRDWGMRYTDKLIF
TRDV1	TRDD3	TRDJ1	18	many	TGTGCTCTTGGGGATCAGGGGGGGATCTTCCCCGCCACCGATAAACTCATCTTT	CALGDQGGIFPATDKLIF
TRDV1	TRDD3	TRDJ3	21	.	TGTGCTCTTACGACTCCCATAAGCTGGGGGGTAAGCTCCTGGGACACCCGACAGATGTTTTTC	CALTTPISWGVSSWDTRQMFF
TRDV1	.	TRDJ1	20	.	TGTGCTCTTGGGGGGGCCTTCCTACCAAACTGGGGGGATCACACCGATAAACTCATCTTT	CALGGAFLPNWGDHTDKLIF
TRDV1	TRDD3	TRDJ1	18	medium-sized	TGTGCTCTTGGGGAAATAGTCCTCCTACTGGGGGATACCGATAAACTCATCTTT	CALGEIVLLLGDTDKLIF
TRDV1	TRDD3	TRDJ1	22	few	TGTGCTCTTGGGGAATTTTCCCCTCCCCTTACTGGGGGATGCTGGGTCGCCGATAAACTCATCTTT	CALGEFSPPLTGGCWVADKLIF
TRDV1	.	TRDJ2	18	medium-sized	TGTGCTCTTGGGGAAGGTCGTGGGCTAGATTACTATCCCGCACAACTCTTCTTT	CALGEGRGLDYYPAQLFF
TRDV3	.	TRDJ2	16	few	TGTGCCTTTTCCACCAGAGCTGGGCGAGTGACAGCACAACTCTTCTTT	CAFSTRAGRVTAQLFF
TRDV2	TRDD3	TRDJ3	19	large	TGTGCCTGTGACACCGTGGGGGATATAGGCTCCTGGGACACCCGACAGATGTTTTTC	CACDTVGDIGSWDTRQMFF
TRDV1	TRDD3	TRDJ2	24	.	TGTGCTCTTGGGGAATCTAAGGACAGGGGTCGACTCATACTGGGGGGTGGGTTGACAGCACAACTCTTCTTT	CALGESKDRGRLILGGGLTAQLFF
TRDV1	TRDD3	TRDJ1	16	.	TGTGCCCTGAAGGCAACGTACTGGGGGCTCACCGATAAACTCATCTTT	CALKATYWGLTDKLIF
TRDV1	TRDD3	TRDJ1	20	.	TGTGCCCTTGGGGAACTTGGCCTACTGGGGGATAGGACGTACACCGATAAACTCATCTTT	CALGELGLLGDRTYTDKLIF
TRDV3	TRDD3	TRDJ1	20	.	TGTGCCTTTCGAGGTCGTTCCTTTCGTACTGGGGGACAGTACACCGATAAACTCATCTTT	CAFRGRSFRTGGQYTDKLIF
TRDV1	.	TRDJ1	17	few	TGTGCCCTTGGGGAACTCCCCCGGAGCTGGGGATCTGATAAACTCATCTTT	CALGELPRSWGSDKLIF
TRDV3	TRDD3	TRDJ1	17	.	TGTGCCTTTCCCTACATACTGGGGGATACTGGGACCGATAAACTCATCTTT	CAFPYILGDTGTDKLIF
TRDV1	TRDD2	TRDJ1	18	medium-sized	TGTGCTCTTGGGGAAATCCCGCCTTCCTACGAGGTGGGGGTAAAACTCATCTTT	CALGEIPPSYEVGVKLIF
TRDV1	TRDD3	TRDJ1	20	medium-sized	TGTGCTCTTGATTCTACTGGGGGATACGCTACCCCAACAAACACCGATAAACTCATCTTT	CALDSTGGYATPTNTDKLIF
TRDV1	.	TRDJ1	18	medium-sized	TGTGCTCTTGGGCCCCCCCCCTACATCGTACTGGGAGACGATAAACTCATCTTT	CALGPPPYIVLGDDKLIF
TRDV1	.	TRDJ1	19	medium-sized	TGTGCTCTTGGTGAACTTACCCAGGTATTCAGTGGACTCACCGATAAACTCATCTTT	CALGELTQVFSGLTDKLIF
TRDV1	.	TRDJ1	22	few	TGTGCTCTTGGGGAACTAGCCTGCCCCCTGGGGCCAACCCAGCGGGCAACCGATAAACTCATCTTT	CALGELACPLGPTQRATDKLIF
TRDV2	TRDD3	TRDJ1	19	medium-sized	TGTGCCTGTGACACCGTTTTCACTGGGGGCCCAAAGTACACCGATAAACTCATCTTT	CACDTVFTGGPKYTDKLIF
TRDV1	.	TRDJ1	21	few	TGTGCTCTTGGGGAAAGTTGGGTTCCTACCGACTGGGGAAGGTACACCGATAAACCCATCTTT	CALGESWVPTDWGRYTDKPIF
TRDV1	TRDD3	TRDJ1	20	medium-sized	TGTGCTCTTGGGGAACCAAGCGGCCGCATACTGGGGGATACAGCCGATAAACTCATCTTT	CALGEPSGRILGDTADKLIF
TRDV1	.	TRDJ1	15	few	TGTGCTCTTGGGGGCCGTTTCCTGCGCACCGATAAGCTCATCTTT	CALGGRFLRTDKLIF
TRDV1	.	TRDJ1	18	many	TGTGCTCTTGGGGAACTAGTCGTCAGGGAGGCCCCTCGGGGTAAACTCATCTTT	CALGELVVREAPRGKLIF
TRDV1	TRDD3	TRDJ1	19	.	TGTGCTCTTGGGGAACGTCGGAAAGAAAGGACTGGGGGATACATCAAACTCATCTTT	CALGERRKERTGGYIKLIF
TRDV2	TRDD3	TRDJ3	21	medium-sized	TGTGCCTGTGACCGCCCCGGGACTGGGGGATACGCTCGCTGGGACACCCGACAGATGTTTTTC	CACDRPGTGGYARWDTRQMFF
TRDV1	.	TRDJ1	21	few	TGTGCTCTTGGGCAACGGACGTTCCTAGGGGGACTGGGGAGGTACACCGATAAACTAATCTTT	CALGQRTFLGGLGRYTDKLIF
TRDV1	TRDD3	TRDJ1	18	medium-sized	TGTGCTCTTGGGGAACGCCTGCGGGGATATAAGTACACCGATAAACTCATCTTT	CALGERLRGYKYTDKLIF
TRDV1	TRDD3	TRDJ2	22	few	TGTGCTCTTGGGGAAGGAATGCGTCTCCAAATTGGGGGATACGCTTTGACAGCACAACTCTTCTTT	CALGEGMRLQIGGYALTAQLFF
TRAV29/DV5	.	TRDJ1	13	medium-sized	TGTGCAGCAAGGCCGAAGGTGGACGATAAACTCATCTTT	CAARPKVDDKLIF
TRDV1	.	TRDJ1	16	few	TGTGCCCTTGGGGAACTCTGTAGGGGGGAGGAGCACCAACTCATCTTT	CALGELCRGEEHQLIF
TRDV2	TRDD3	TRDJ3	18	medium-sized	TGTGCCTGTGACAAAATACTGGGGGACTCCTGGGACACCCGACAGATGTTTTTC	CACDKILGDSWDTRQMFF
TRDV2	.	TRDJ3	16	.	TGTGCCTGTGACTCGCTCAGCTCCTGGGACACCCGACAGATGTTTTTC	CACDSLSSWDTRQMFF
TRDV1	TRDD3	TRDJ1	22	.	TGTGCTCTTGGGGAACTTGAGGCGTTTCTACTGGGGGGCTCCCCGCACGCCGATAAACTCATCTTT	CALGELEAFLLGGSPHADKLIF
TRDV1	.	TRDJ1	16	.	TGTGCTCTTGGGGAACTAACCTACTCGAACCCCCGTGGTCTCATCTTT	CALGELTYSNPRGLIF
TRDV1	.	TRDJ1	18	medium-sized	TGTGCTCTTGGGGAATCTCCTTCCCTCCCGGATTACACCGATAAACTCATCTTT	CALGESPSLPDYTDKLIF
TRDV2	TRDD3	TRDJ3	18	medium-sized	TGTGCCTGTGACACCTGGGGGATACTCGGCTGGGACACCCGACAGATGTTTTTC	CACDTWGILGWDTRQMFF
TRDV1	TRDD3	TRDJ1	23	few	TGTGCTCTTGGGGAACTAAATCCCCCCCTTCCTCCCGCTGGGGGATACTGGACCGATAAACTCATCTTT	CALGELNPPLPPAGGYWTDKLIF
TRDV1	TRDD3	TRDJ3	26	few	TGTGCTCTTGGGGAACTTAACCTAAGTCGATTACTGGGGGATACCTGCTTAACCTGGGACACCCGACAGATGTTTTTC	CALGELNLSRLLGDTCLTWDTRQMFF
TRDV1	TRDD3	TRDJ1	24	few	TGTGCTCTTGGGGACGGGCTTGGGCTAATACTGGGGGATACGAGGGGCCCGGCCACCGATAAACTCATCTTT	CALGDGLGLILGDTRGPATDKLIF
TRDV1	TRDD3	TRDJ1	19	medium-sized	TGTGCTCTTGGGGAACTCCTACTGGGGGATAGGGGATACACCGATAAACTCATCTTT	CALGELLLGDRGYTDKLIF
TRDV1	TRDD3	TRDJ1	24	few	TGCGCTCTTGGGGAACTGTCCTCACCCCCTATTTACTGGGGGACCTATTTGTACACCGATAAACTCATCTTT	CALGELSSPPIYWGTYLYTDKLIF
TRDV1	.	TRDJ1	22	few	TGTGCTCTTGGGGAAGTGGCCTTCCTATCTTTGGCTGGGGGATCGGACACCGATAAACTCATCTTT	CALGEVAFLSLAGGSDTDKLIF